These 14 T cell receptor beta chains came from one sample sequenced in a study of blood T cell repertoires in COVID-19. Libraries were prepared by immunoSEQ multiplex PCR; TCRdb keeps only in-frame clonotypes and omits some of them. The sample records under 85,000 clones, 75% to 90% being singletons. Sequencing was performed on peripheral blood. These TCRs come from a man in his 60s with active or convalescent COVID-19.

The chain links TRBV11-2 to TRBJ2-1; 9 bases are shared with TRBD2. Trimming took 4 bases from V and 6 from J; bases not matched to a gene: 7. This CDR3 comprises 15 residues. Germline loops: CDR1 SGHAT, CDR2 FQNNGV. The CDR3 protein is CASSWGSGGSNEQFF. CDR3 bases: TGTGCCAGCAGCTGGGGGAGCGGGGGGAGCAATGAGCAGTTCTTC.

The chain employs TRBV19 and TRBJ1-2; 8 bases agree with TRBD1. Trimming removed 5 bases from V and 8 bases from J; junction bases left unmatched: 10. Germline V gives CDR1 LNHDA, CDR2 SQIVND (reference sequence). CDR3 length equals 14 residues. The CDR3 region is CASSPGQEASGYTF. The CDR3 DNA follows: TGTGCCAGTAGTCCGGGACAGGAGGCCTCCGGCTACACCTTC.

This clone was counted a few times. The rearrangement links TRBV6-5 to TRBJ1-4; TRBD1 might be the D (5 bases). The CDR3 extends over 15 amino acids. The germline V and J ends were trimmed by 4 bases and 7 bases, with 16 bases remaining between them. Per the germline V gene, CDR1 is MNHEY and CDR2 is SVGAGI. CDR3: CASSSLGGGGEKLFF. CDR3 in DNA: TGTGCCAGCAGTTCCCTCGGGGGAGGCGGTGAAAAACTGTTTTTT.

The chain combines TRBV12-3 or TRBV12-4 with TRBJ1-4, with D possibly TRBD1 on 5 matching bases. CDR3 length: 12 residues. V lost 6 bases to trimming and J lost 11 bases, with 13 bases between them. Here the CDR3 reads CASRGGGFKLFF. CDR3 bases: TGTGCCAGCAGGGGCGGGGGGTTTAAACTGTTTTTT.

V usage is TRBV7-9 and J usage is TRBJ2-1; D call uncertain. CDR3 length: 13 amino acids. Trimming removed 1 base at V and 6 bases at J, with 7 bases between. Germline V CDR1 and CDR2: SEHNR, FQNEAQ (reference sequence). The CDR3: CASSLVSTNEQFF. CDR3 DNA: TGTGCCAGCAGCTTAGTTAGCACCAATGAGCAGTTCTTC. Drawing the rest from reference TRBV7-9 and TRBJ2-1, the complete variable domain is DTGVSQNPRHKITKRGQNVTFRCDPISEHNRLYWYRQTLGQGPEFLTYFQNEAQLEKSRLLSDRFSAERPKGSFSTLEIQRTEQGDSAMYLCASSLVSTNEQFFGPGTRLTVL.

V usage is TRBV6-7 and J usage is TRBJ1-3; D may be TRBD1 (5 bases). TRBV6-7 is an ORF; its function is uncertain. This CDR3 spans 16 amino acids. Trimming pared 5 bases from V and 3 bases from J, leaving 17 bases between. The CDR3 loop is CASSASPGHLGNTIYF. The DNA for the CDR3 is TGTGCCAGCAGTGCTTCCCCTGGACACCTTGGAAACACCATATATTTT.

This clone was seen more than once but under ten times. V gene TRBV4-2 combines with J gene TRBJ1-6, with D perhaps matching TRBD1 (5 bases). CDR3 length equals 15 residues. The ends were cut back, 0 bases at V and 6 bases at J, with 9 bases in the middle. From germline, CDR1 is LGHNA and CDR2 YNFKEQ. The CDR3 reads CASSQDRGSNSPLHF. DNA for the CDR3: TGTGCCAGCAGCCAAGATAGGGGAAGTAATTCACCCCTCCACTTT.

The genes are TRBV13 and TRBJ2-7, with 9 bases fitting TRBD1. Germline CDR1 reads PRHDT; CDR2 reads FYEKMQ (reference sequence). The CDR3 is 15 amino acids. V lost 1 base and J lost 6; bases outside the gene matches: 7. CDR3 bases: TGTGCCAGCAGCTTAGAGGGACAGGGCTCGAGCGAGCAGTACTTC. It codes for CASSLEGQGSSEQYF.

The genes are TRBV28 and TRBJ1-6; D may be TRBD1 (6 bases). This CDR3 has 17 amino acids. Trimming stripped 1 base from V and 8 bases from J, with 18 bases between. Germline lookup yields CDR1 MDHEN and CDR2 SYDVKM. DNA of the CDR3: TGTGCCAGCAGTTTATTAATTCCCAGGGGTGATGATTCACCCCTCCACTTT. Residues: CASSLLIPRGDDSPLHF. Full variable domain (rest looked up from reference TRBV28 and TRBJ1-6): DVKVTQSSRYLVKRTGEKVFLECVQDMDHENMFWYRQDPGLGLRLIYFSYDVKMKEKGDIPEGYSVSREKKERFSLILESASTNQTSMYLCASSLLIPRGDDSPLHFGNGTRLTVT.

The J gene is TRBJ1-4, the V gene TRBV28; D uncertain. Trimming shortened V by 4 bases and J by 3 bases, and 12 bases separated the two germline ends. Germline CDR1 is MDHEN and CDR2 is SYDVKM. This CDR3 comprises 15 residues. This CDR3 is CASSSSVHSNEKLFF. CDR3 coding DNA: TGTGCCAGCAGTTCAAGCGTACACTCTAATGAAAAACTGTTTTTT.

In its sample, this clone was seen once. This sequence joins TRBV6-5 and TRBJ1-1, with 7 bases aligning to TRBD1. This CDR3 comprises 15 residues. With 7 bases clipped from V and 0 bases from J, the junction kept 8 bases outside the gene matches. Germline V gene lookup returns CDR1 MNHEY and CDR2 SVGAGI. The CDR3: CASNLGQPMNTEAFF. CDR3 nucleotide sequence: TGTGCCAGCAACTTGGGACAGCCTATGAACACTGAAGCTTTCTTT.

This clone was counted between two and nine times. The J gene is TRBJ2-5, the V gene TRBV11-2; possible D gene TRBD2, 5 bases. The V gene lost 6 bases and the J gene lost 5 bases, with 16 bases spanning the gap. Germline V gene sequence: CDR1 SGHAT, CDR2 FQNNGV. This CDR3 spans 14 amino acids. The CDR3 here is CASSIQRTGETQYF. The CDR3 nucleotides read TGTGCCAGCAGTATCCAGCGGACTGGGGAGACCCAGTACTTC.

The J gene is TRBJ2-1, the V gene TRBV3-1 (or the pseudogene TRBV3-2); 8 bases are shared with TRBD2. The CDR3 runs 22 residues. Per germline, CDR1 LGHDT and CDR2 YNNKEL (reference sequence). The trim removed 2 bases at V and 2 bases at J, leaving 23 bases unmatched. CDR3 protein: CASSQFLGGLFSGENPYNEQFF. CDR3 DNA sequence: TGTGCCAGCAGCCAATTCCTCGGGGGTCTTTTTAGCGGGGAGAACCCCTACAATGAGCAGTTCTTC.

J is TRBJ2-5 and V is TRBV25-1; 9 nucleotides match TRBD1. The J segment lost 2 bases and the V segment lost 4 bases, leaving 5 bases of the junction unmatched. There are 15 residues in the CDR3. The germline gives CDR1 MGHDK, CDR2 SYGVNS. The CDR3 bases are TGTGCCAGCAGTGCAACAGGGGGCTTACAAGAGACCCAGTACTTC. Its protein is CASSATGGLQETQYF.